These T cell receptor beta chains were read from a single sample in a study of blood T cell repertoires in COVID-19. Clones were sequenced by immunoSEQ multiplex PCR, and TCRdb holds only the in-frame ones, with some missing. Among a few hundred thousand clones listed, around 90% were seen once. Sequenced: peripheral blood. These receptor sequences come from a woman aged 45-65 years with COVID-19, enrolled during active disease. CDR3s include the opening cysteine and the closing phenylalanine or tryptophan. Fields, in order: J gene, clone size, D gene, V gene, CDR3 DNA, CDR3 protein. A D gene is named only where the DNA matches it firmly. Rows give clone size only sometimes, using once, few, many, or a class for an expanded clone.

>TRBJ2-1|.|.|TRBV19
TGTGCCAGTAGTATAGGGGTTGGGAGTGCTGAGCAGTTCTTC
CASSIGVGSAEQFF
>TRBJ1-1|.|TRBD1|TRBV5-1
TGCGCCAGCAGCTTGGATCAGGGACAGGGCATGAACACTGAAGCTTTCTTT
CASSLDQGQGMNTEAFF
>TRBJ2-2|.|.|TRBV19
TGTGCCAGTAGTATTTTAACAGGGGGGGCCGGGGAGCTGTTTTTT
CASSILTGGAGELFF
>TRBJ1-5|.|.|TRBV28
TGTGCCAGCAGTTTATTCGACAGGTCAAGGGATCAGCCCCAGCATTTT
CASSLFDRSRDQPQHF
>TRBJ2-1|.|TRBD2|TRBV29-1
TGCAGCGTTGAACCTAGCGGGAGGGCCTCCTACAATGAGCAGTTCTTC
CSVEPSGRASYNEQFF
>TRBJ1-1|.|TRBD1|TRBV2
TGTGCCAGATGGGACAGGGAGATGAACACTGAAGCTTTCTTT
CARWDREMNTEAFF
>TRBJ1-2|.|.|TRBV5-4
TGTGCCAGCAGCTTGGAGCGGGGGCGTGGCTACACCTTC
CASSLERGRGYTF
>TRBJ2-1|.|TRBD2|TRBV18
TGTGCCAGCTCACCGTACCTATATGTTAGCGGGGGCCCCTACAATGAGCAGTTCTTC
CASSPYLYVSGGPYNEQFF
>TRBJ1-4|.|.|TRBV5-4
TGTGCCAGCAGCTTGACGGGAGACCTGGGGGAAAAACTGTTTTTT
CASSLTGDLGEKLFF
>TRBJ2-7|.|TRBD1|TRBV19
TGTGCCAGTAGCAATACCGGGACAGCCTCCTACGAGCAGTACTTC
CASSNTGTASYEQYF
>TRBJ2-7|.|.|TRBV18
TGTGCCAGCTCACCCCTAAGCAACGAGCAGTACTTC
CASSPLSNEQYF
>TRBJ2-6|.|.|TRBV6-5
TGTGCCAGCATCATACAGCTTTCTGGGGCCAACGTCCTGACTTTC
CASIIQLSGANVLTF
>TRBJ2-7|.|TRBD1|TRBV5-4
TGTGCCAGCAGCTTGGCCCCGGGACAGGCGGACTACGAGCAGTACTTC
CASSLAPGQADYEQYF
>TRBJ2-5|.|.|TRBV5-4
TGTGCCAGCAGCTTGGTGGGGCTCCAAGAGACCCAGTACTTC
CASSLVGLQETQYF
>TRBJ2-7|.|TRBD1|TRBV6-5
TGTGCCAGCAGTTACTCAAACAGGGGACGCTACGAGCAGTACTTC
CASSYSNRGRYEQYF
>TRBJ1-5|.|.|TRBV30
TGTGCCTGGAGTGTAGGGGGTTCCAATCAGCCCCAGCATTTT
CAWSVGGSNQPQHF
>TRBJ2-2|.|.|TRBV7-2
TGTGCCAGCAGCTTAGAGGGGGACGGAACCGGGGAGCTGTTTTTT
CASSLEGDGTGELFF
>TRBJ2-1|.|.|TRBV11-3
TGTGCCAGCAGCTTAGCGGGGAGAGGAAATGAGCAGTTCTTC
CASSLAGRGNEQFF
>TRBJ2-2|.|.|TRBV2
TGTGCCAGCAGCTATGGAGTGTGGGGGCCCGGGGAGCTGTTTTTT
CASSYGVWGPGELFF
>TRBJ2-1|.|TRBD2|TRBV3-1/TRBV3-2
TGTGCCAGCAGCCCCTTGGCGGGAGGAAAGGGGGAGCAGTTCTTC
CASSPLAGGKGEQFF
>TRBJ1-6|.|.|TRBV30
TGTGCCTGGAGTGCAGCCTATAATTCACCCCTCCACTTT
CAWSAAYNSPLHF
>TRBJ1-5|.|.|TRBV10-1
TGCGCCAGCTCCGCCATCAAAAGACAGTACAATCAGCCCCAGCATTTT
CASSAIKRQYNQPQHF
>TRBJ2-7|.|TRBD2|TRBV2
TGTGCCAGCACCCAAAGGAGGACTAGCGGGAGTTACTACGAGCAGTACTTC
CASTQRRTSGSYYEQYF
>TRBJ1-1|.|.|TRBV5-1
TGCGCCAGCAGCTTGTGGGAGGGCACTGAAGCTTTCTTT
CASSLWEGTEAFF
>TRBJ2-5|.|.|TRBV5-4
TGTGCCAGCAGCCTATTATCGGTTGAAGAGACCCAGTACTTC
CASSLLSVEETQYF
>TRBJ2-7|few|TRBD2|TRBV18
TGTGCCAGCTCACAACAAAGACTAGCGGGAGGGCAGAACTACGAGCAGTACTTC
CASSQQRLAGGQNYEQYF
>TRBJ2-1|.|TRBD2|TRBV27
TGTGCCAGCACTACTAGCGGGGTGGGACACAATGAGCAGTTCTTC
CASTTSGVGHNEQFF
>TRBJ1-1|.|.|TRBV30
TGTGCCTGGATCCGGGGGAGGGGTACTGAAGCTTTCTTT
CAWIRGRGTEAFF
>TRBJ2-7|once|.|TRBV10-3
TGTGCCATCAGTGTGGAGAGCATCCACGAGCAGTACTTC
CAISVESIHEQYF
>TRBJ2-2|.|.|TRBV29-1
TGCAGCGTTGAACCTGACATTCCGGGGGAGCTGTTTTTT
CSVEPDIPGELFF
>TRBJ2-5|.|.|TRBV12-3/TRBV12-4
TGTGCCAGCACCAGAAGGAGGGAGACCCAGTACTTC
CASTRRRETQYF
>TRBJ2-1|.|.|TRBV18
TGTGCCAGCTCACCAAAAAGCGGTAATGAGCAGTTCTTC
CASSPKSGNEQFF
>TRBJ2-2|.|.|TRBV7-7
TGTGCCAGCAGCCCTCCCGGGACACGAAACACCGGGGAGCTGTTTTTT
CASSPPGTRNTGELFF